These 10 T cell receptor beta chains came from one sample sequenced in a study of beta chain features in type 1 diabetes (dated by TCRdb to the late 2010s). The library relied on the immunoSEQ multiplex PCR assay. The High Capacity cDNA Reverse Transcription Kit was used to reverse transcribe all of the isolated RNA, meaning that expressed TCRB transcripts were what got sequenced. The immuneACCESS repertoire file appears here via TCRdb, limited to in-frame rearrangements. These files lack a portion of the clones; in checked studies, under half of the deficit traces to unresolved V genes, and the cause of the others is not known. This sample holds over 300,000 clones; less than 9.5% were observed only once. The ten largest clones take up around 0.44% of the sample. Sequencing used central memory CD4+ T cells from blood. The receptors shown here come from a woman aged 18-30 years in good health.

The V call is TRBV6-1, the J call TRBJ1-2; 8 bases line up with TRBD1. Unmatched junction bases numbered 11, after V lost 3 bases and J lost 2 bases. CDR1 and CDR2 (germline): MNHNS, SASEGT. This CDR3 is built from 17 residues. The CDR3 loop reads CASSDLGQATENYGYTF. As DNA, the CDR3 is TGTGCCAGCAGTGACCTGGGACAGGCCACCGAAAACTATGGCTACACCTTC.

The CDR3 region has the DNA TGTGCCAGCGCCCGTTCCGGGAGCTCCTACGAGCAGTACTTC. Its protein is CASARSGSSYEQYF. The chain combines TRBV6-5 with TRBJ2-7; tentative D call: TRBD2 (6 bases). V gave up 8 bases and J gave up 0 bases, with 14 bases separating them. The CDR3 has 14 amino acids. Germline V gene data show CDR1 as MNHEY and CDR2 as SVGAGI.

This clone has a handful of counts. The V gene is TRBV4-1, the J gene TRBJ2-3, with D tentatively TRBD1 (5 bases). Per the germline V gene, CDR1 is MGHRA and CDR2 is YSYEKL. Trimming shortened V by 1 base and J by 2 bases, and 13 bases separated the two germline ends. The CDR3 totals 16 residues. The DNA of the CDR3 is TGCGCCAGCAGCCAAGGGTGGGGCCAAGACACAGATACGCAGTATTTT. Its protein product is CASSQGWGQDTDTQYF.

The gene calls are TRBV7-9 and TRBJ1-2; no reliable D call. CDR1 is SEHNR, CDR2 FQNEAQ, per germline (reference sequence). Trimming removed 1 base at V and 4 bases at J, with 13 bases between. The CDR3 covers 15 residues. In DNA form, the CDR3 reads TGTGCCAGCAGCTTAGTTGCAGGTCCTGGCTATGGCTACACCTTC. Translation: CASSLVAGPGYGYTF.

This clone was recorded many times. As DNA, the CDR3 is TGTGCCAGCAGTTTTTTGGGAGTGGGGACAGATACGCAGTATTTT. Its protein product is CASSFLGVGTDTQYF. The chain carries TRBV28 and TRBJ2-3; tentatively, D is TRBD2 (5 bases). V dropped 3 bases and J dropped 3 bases, with 13 bases sitting between them. Germline loops: CDR1 MDHEN, CDR2 SYDVKM. This CDR3 region has 15 residues.

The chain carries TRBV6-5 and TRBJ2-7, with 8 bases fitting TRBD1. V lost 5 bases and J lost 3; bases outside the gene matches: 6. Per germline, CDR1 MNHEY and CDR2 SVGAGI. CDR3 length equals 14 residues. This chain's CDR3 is CASSKTGGIYEQYF. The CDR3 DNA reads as TGTGCCAGCAGTAAAACAGGGGGGATCTACGAGCAGTACTTC.

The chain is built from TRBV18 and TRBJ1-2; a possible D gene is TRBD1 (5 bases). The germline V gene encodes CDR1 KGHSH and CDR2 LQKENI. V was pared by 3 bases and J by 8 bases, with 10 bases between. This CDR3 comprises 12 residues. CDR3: CASSPQGRGYTF. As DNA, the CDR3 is TGTGCCAGCTCACCGCAGGGTCGAGGCTACACCTTC.

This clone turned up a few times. The CDR3 DNA sequence: TGTGCCAGCAGTGAATATAGGTCCTTTACAGAGACCCAGTACTTC. Its protein is CASSEYRSFTETQYF. The chain recombines TRBV25-1 with TRBJ2-5; D gene unclear. Trimming left V 0 bases short and J 4 bases short, with 12 bases between. Germline assignment: CDR1 MGHDK and CDR2 SYGVNS. The CDR3 is 15 amino acids.

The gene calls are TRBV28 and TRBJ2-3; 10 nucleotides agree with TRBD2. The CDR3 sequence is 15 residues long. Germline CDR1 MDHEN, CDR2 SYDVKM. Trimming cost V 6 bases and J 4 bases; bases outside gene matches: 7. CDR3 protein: CASRPGLALSDTQYF. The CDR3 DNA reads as TGTGCCAGCAGGCCGGGACTAGCGCTGTCAGATACGCAGTATTTT.

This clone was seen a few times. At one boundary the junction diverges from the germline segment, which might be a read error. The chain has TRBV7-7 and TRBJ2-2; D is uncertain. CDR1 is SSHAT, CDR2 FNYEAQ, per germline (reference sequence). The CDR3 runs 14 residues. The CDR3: CASRTALNTGELFF. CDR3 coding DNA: TGTGCTAGCAGGACGGCTCTGAACACCGGGGAGCTGTTTTTT.